What follows are 16 T cell receptor beta chains derived from one specimen sequenced in a study of blood T cell repertoires in COVID-19. Generated by immunoSEQ multiplex PCR, the TCRdb table keeps only in-frame clones and is missing some. The sample consists of about 180,000 clones, approximately 78% of them appearing once. Sample: peripheral blood. The source is a woman of 80 years or more with COVID-19, enrolled during active disease.

V is TRBV5-8 and J is TRBJ2-5; possibly TRBD1 for D (6 bases). Deletions cut 4 bases from V and 0 bases from J, with 13 bases between. This CDR3 has 15 residues. From germline, CDR1 is SGHTS and CDR2 YDEGEE. The CDR3 DNA is TGTGCCAGCAGCGTCAGGACAGTGTACCAAGAGACCCAGTACTTC. This codes for CASSVRTVYQETQYF.

The V gene is TRBV7-2, the J gene TRBJ2-5, with D perhaps matching TRBD1 (7 bases). Germline V gene sequence: CDR1 SGHTA, CDR2 FQGNSA. CDR3 size: 14 residues. The V and J ends lost 6 bases and 4 bases respectively, with 15 bases between them. The DNA for the CDR3 is TGTGCCAGCAGGGAGGGGGCAGGGTCAGAGACCCAGTACTTC. Amino acid sequence: CASREGAGSETQYF.

CDR3 in amino acids: CASSSQGANNEQFF. The CDR3 DNA reads as TGCGCCAGCAGCTCCCAGGGGGCCAACAATGAGCAGTTCTTC. This chain links TRBV5-1 with TRBJ2-1; 8 bases line up with TRBD1. The V and J ends lost 3 bases and 5 bases, in that order; junction bases with no gene match: 4. The length of the CDR3 is 14 residues. CDR1 is SGHRS and CDR2 is YFSETQ in the germline V gene.

This chain links TRBV5-1 with TRBJ2-3; D is perhaps TRBD1 (6 bases). Germline V gene data show CDR1 as SGHRS and CDR2 as YFSETQ. V lost 4 bases and J 4 bases, leaving 16 bases between the germline ends. The CDR3 spans 15 residues. The CDR3 coding sequence is TGCGCCAGCAGCGATAGTGGGGGCTGGTCAGATACGCAGTATTTT. Translation gives CASSDSGGWSDTQYF.

The chain joins TRBV4-3 to TRBJ2-2; 7 bases line up with TRBD1. The V gene end was trimmed by 1 base and the J gene end by 0 bases; junction bases not matched to a gene: 2. Germline V lookup: CDR1 LGHNA, CDR2 YSLEER. This CDR3 has 16 residues. CDR3 residues: CASSQGTGANTGELFF. The CDR3 nucleotides are TGCGCCAGCAGCCAAGGGACAGGAGCGAACACCGGGGAGCTGTTTTTT.

The chain uses TRBV18 and TRBJ2-7; D is unclear. Germline V gene lookup returns CDR1 KGHSH and CDR2 LQKENI. Trimming cost V 3 bases and J 2 bases, with 8 bases left between them. The CDR3 has 13 amino acids. CDR3 residues: CASSPNAAYEQYF. DNA for the CDR3: TGTGCCAGCTCACCGAACGCGGCCTACGAGCAGTACTTC.

This chain joins TRBV14 and TRBJ1-2; 7 nucleotides agree with TRBD1. Germline CDR1 reads SGHDN; CDR2 reads FVKESK. The J segment lost 5 bases and the V segment lost 2 bases, leaving 5 bases of the junction unmatched. There are 14 residues in the CDR3. The chain's CDR3 is CASSQLQGPYGYTF. The DNA for the CDR3 is TGTGCCAGCAGCCAACTACAGGGGCCTTATGGCTACACCTTC.

The chain links TRBV5-5 to TRBJ2-6, with TRBD2 as a possible D gene (5 bases). Trimming removed 3 bases from V and 2 bases from J, with 12 bases in between. CDR1 SGHKS and CDR2 YYEKEE come from the germline V gene (reference sequence). CDR3 size: 16 residues. The CDR3 loop reads CASSSPGRAGANVLTF. The CDR3 nucleotides read TGTGCCAGCAGCTCTCCGGGGAGAGCTGGGGCCAACGTCCTGACTTTC. The full variable domain, rest sourced from reference TRBV5-5 and TRBJ2-6, is DAGVTQSPTHLIKTRGQQVTLRCSPISGHKSVSWYQQVLGQGPQFIFQYYEKEERGRGNFPDRFSARQFPNYSSELNVNALLLGDSALYLCASSSPGRAGANVLTFGAGSRLTVL.

This clone was observed a few times. Here the CDR3 reads CASRSDENRGMDTQYF. CDR3 nucleotide sequence: TGTGCCAGCAGGAGCGACGAGAACAGGGGGATGGATACGCAGTATTTT. The gene calls are TRBV2 and TRBJ2-3; 8 nucleotides line up with TRBD1. V dropped 6 bases and J dropped 6; count of bases not matched to a gene: 14. The V gene's germline CDR1 is SNHLY and CDR2 FYNNEI. This CDR3 has 16 residues.

The chain links TRBV6-5 to TRBJ2-2; possible D gene TRBD2, 6 bases. Between the trimmed V and J ends, which lost 5 bases and 5 bases, there was a span of 6 bases. From germline, CDR1 is MNHEY and CDR2 SVGAGI. This CDR3 spans 12 amino acids. This CDR3 reads CASSRGTGELFF. The CDR3, as DNA: TGTGCCAGCAGTCGGGGGACCGGGGAGCTGTTTTTT.

The chain is built from TRBV6-5 and TRBJ2-5; 9 bases map to TRBD2. V shed 1 base, J shed 7 bases, and the junction held 10 bases outside the gene matches. The CDR3 consists of 16 residues. CDR1 is MNHEY, CDR2 SVGAGI, per germline. The CDR3 region has the DNA TGTGCCAGCAGTTACTGGCGGGGGGGCAACATCGGGACCCAGTACTTC. This translates into CASSYWRGGNIGTQYF.

The gene calls are TRBV21-1 and TRBJ2-2; the DNA was not compared with TRBD1, the D call given in the table. TRBV21-1 is a pseudogene. The CDR3 spans 14 residues. CDR3 nucleotides: TGTGCCAGCAGCTACCACAGGGGGGCCGGGGAGCTGTTTTTT. Amino acid sequence: CASSYHRGAGELFF.

The J gene is TRBJ2-1, the V gene TRBV5-1, with TRBD2 matching 7 bases. The germline V gene has CDR1 SGHRS and CDR2 YFSETQ. Trimming cost V 6 bases and J 3 bases; bases outside gene matches: 9. The CDR3 is 15 residues long. The CDR3 loop is CASTPRGSSYNEQFF. The CDR3 DNA follows: TGCGCCAGCACCCCACGCGGGAGTAGCTACAATGAGCAGTTCTTC.

This clone came up once. The rearrangement joins TRBV18 to TRBJ1-4, with D possibly being TRBD1 (6 bases). With 1 base removed from V and 4 bases from J, the gap between germline ends came to 16 bases. Germline CDR1 is KGHSH and CDR2 is LQKENI. The CDR3 covers 17 residues. CDR3 in amino acids: CASSPREPTGRNEKLFF. In DNA, the CDR3 is TGTGCCAGCTCACCACGGGAGCCGACAGGCCGTAATGAAAAACTGTTTTTT.

This sequence joins TRBV5-5 and TRBJ1-4; possibly TRBD1 for D (5 bases). V lost 2 bases to trimming and J lost 3 bases, with 8 bases between them. In germline, CDR1 is SGHKS, CDR2 YYEKEE (reference sequence). This CDR3 spans 14 amino acids. CDR3 in amino acids: CASSFLGANEKLFF. The CDR3 DNA sequence: TGTGCCAGCAGCTTCCTAGGGGCTAATGAAAAACTGTTTTTT. Supplemented by reference TRBV5-5 and TRBJ1-4, the full variable domain reads DAGVTQSPTHLIKTRGQQVTLRCSPISGHKSVSWYQQVLGQGPQFIFQYYEKEERGRGNFPDRFSARQFPNYSSELNVNALLLGDSALYLCASSFLGANEKLFFGSGTQLSVL.

The rearrangement joins TRBV7-9 to TRBJ2-1; 11 nucleotides line up with TRBD2. After removal of 3 bases from V and 4 bases from J, the junction contained 2 bases not matched to a gene. CDR1 SEHNR and CDR2 FQNEAQ come from the germline V gene (reference sequence). The CDR3 totals 15 residues. CDR3 nucleotides: TGTGCCAGCAGCTTTAGCGGGGGGGAGTACAATGAGCAGTTCTTC. Protein sequence: CASSFSGGEYNEQFF. The whole variable domain, filled in from reference TRBV7-9 and TRBJ2-1, reads DTGVSQNPRHKITKRGQNVTFRCDPISEHNRLYWYRQTLGQGPEFLTYFQNEAQLEKSRLLSDRFSAERPKGSFSTLEIQRTEQGDSAMYLCASSFSGGEYNEQFFGPGTRLTVL.